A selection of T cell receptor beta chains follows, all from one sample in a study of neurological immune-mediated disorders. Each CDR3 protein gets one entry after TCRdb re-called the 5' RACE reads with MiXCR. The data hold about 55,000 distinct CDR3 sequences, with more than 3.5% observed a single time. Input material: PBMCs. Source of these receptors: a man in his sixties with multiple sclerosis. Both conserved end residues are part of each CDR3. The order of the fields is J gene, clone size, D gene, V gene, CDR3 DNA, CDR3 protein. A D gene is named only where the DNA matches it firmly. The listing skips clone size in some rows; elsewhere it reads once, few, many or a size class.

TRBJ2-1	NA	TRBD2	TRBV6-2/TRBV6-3	TGTGCCAGCCTACGGGGGGGCAACTACAATGAGCAGTTCTTC	CASLRGGNYNEQFF
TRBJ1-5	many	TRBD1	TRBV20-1	TGCAGTGCCTCACAGGGGGCAAATCAGCCCCAGCATTTT	CSASQGANQPQHF
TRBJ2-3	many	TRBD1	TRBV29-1	TGCAGCGTTGCCCAGGGGGCCAGGGCAGATACGCAGTATTTT	CSVAQGARADTQYF
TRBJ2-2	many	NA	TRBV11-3	TGTGCCAGCAGCTTAGGATCCGGGGAGCTGTTTTTT	CASSLGSGELFF
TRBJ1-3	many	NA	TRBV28	TGTGCCAGCAGTCCCGCTTTAAGATTGCTCTACTCAAACACCATATATTTT	CASSPALRLLYSNTIYF
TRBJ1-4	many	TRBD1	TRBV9	TGTGCCAGCAGCCCCGGACAGGCAACTAATGAAAAACTGTTTTTT	CASSPGQATNEKLFF
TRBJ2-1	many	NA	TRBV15	TGTGCCACCTCCGGGAGTCTATCCTCCTACAATGAGCAGTTCTTC	CATSGSLSSYNEQFF
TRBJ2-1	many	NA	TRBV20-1	TGCAGTGCTAGAGATATGAGGAATGAGCAGTTCTTC	CSARDMRNEQFF
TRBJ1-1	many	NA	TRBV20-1	TGCAGTGCTAGGGAGGTGAGGGACACTGAAGCTTTCTTT	CSAREVRDTEAFF
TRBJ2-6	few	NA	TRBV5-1	TGCGCCAGCAGCCCCCGGGGTTCTGGGGCCAACGTCCTGACTTTC	CASSPRGSGANVLTF
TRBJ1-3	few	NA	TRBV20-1	TGCAGTGCCAGACAGGCCCTCTTGGGCACCATATATTTT	CSARQALLGTIYF
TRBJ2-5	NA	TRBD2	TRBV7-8	TGTGCCAGCAGCTTGTCTAGCGGGAGGGAGACCCAGTACTTC	CASSLSSGRETQYF
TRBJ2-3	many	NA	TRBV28	TGTGCCAGCAGTTTAGCTAGCGGCACAGATACGCAGTATTTT	CASSLASGTDTQYF
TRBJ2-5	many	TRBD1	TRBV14	TGTGCCAGCAGCCAAGATCCTTACAGGGGAGAGACCCAGTACTTC	CASSQDPYRGETQYF
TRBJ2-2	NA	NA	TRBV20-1	TGCAGTGCTGCCCAAGGGGGGGGCACCGGGGAGCTGTTTTTT	CSAAQGGGTGELFF
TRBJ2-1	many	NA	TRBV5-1	TGCGCCAGCAGCCCTAAAGGAAATGAGCAGTTCTTC	CASSPKGNEQFF
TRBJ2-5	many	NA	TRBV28	TGTGCCAGCAGTTTATTGACGGAAGAGACCCAGTACTTC	CASSLLTEETQYF
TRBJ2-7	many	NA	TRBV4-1	TGCGCCAGCAGCCAAGATAGGATTCGCGAGCAGTACTTC	CASSQDRIREQYF
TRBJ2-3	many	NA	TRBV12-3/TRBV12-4	TGTGCCAGCAGTGTAATTGGACGAACTAGCACAGATACGCAGTATTTT	CASSVIGRTSTDTQYF
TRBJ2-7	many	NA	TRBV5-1	TGCGCCAGCAGCTTGGCCGAGGGGGACGAGCAGTACTTC	CASSLAEGDEQYF
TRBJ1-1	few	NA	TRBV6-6	TGTGCCGCGGGGCTACCCCTGTCGAACACTGAAGCTTTCTTT	CAAGLPLSNTEAFF
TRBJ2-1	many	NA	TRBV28	TGTGCCAGCAGTTTTTTTCGACAGGATTACAATGAGCAGTTCTTC	CASSFFRQDYNEQFF
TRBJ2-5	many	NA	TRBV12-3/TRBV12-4	TGTGCCAGCAGTTTAGCGTTGGCAGGCCAAGAGACCCAGTACTTC	CASSLALAGQETQYF
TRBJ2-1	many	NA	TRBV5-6	TGTGCCAGCAGCTTGCGAGTGGACTCCTACAATGAGCAGTTCTTC	CASSLRVDSYNEQFF
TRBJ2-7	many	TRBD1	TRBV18	TGTGCCAGCTCTCCTTTGGGACAGGGACCCCACGAGCAGTACTTC	CASSPLGQGPHEQYF
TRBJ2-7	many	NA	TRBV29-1	TGCAGCGTTGAAAGGGAGCAGGGATACGAGCAGTACTTC	CSVEREQGYEQYF
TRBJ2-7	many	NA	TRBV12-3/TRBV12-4	TGTGCCAGCACCTCAGGGGGGACCGTTGGCGAGCAGTACTTC	CASTSGGTVGEQYF
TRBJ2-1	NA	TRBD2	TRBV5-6	TGTGCCAGCAGCTTGGCCCGTCTTGCGGGAGTTACGAATGAGCAGTTCTTC	CASSLARLAGVTNEQFF
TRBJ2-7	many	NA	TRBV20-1	TGCAGTGCCCCATTTAGGGGAGACGAGCAGTACTTC	CSAPFRGDEQYF
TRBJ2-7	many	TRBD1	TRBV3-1	TGTGCCAGCAGCCTTGGGACAGAGTCCTACGAGCAGTACTTC	CASSLGTESYEQYF
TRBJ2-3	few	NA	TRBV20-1	TGCAGTGCGGCCGGGACAAAAGATAAGCAGTATTTT	CSAAGTKDKQYF
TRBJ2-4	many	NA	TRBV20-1	TGCAGTGCTGACGGACTCGAAGCTTCCGACATTCAGTACTTC	CSADGLEASDIQYF
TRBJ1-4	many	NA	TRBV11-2	TGTGCCAGCAGCTTCTTGAGGGGCTTTGAGAAATTAAATGAAAAACTGTTTTTT	CASSFLRGFEKLNEKLFF
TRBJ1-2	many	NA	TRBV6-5	TGTGCCAGCAGCTACGGGAAGAGATATGGCTACACCTTC	CASSYGKRYGYTF
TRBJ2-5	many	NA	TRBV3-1	TGTGCCAGCAGCCAAGATCCAACTACCAAAGAGACCCAGTACTTC	CASSQDPTTKETQYF
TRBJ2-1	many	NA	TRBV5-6	TGTGCCAGCAGCTTGGCCAGGCTTGTCGATGAGCAGTTCTTC	CASSLARLVDEQFF
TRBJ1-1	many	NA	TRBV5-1	TGCGCCAGCAACCTGGGACTGACGAACACTGAAGCTTTCTTT	CASNLGLTNTEAFF
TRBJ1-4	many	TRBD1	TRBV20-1	TGCAGTGCTAGGGGACAGGGAAATGAAAAACTGTTTTTT	CSARGQGNEKLFF
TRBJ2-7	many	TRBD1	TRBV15	TGTGCCACCAGCAGAGTGGGACAGGGTTTCAACGAGCAGTACTTC	CATSRVGQGFNEQYF
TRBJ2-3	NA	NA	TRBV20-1	TGCAGTGCCCCCCCAGCCGAGACGACTAGCACAGATACGCAGTATTTT	CSAPPAETTSTDTQYF
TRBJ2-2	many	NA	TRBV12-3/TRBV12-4	TGTGCCAGCATTCCGGGCCAACTGGGCGGGGAGCTGTTTTTT	CASIPGQLGGELFF
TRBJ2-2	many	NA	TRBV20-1	TGCAGTGCTAGACCGGACCCGAACACCGGGGAGCTGTTTTTT	CSARPDPNTGELFF
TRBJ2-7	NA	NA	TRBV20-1	TGCAGTGCTAGAGATGGGGCGTCTCACTACGAGCAGTACTTC	CSARDGASHYEQYF
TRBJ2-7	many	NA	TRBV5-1	TGCGCCAGCAGCCTTCTCGACAGTTACGAGCAGTACTTC	CASSLLDSYEQYF
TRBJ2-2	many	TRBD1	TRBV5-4	TGTGCCAGCAGCCGCCGGGACAGCACCGGGGAGCTGTTTTTT	CASSRRDSTGELFF
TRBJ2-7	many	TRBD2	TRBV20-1	TGCAGTGCTAGACAAGGGAGGGCCCGCGACGAGCAGTACTTC	CSARQGRARDEQYF
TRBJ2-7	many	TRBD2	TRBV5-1	TGCGCCAGCAGCATAGGACTAGCGGGAGCTAGTGAGCAGTACTTC	CASSIGLAGASEQYF
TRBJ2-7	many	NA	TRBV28	TGTGCCAGCGGGTCTAGCTCCTACGAGCAGTACTTC	CASGSSSYEQYF
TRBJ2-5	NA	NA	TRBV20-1	TGCAGTGCTAGAGGGTTGGAGAAGACCCAGTACTTC	CSARGLEKTQYF
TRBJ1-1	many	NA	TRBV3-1	TGTGCCAGCAGCCCTAGCCGGGCGCCGACTGAAGCTTTCTTT	CASSPSRAPTEAFF
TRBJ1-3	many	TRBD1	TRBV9	TGTGCCAGCAGCGTATCAGGGGGAACTGGAAACACCATATATTTT	CASSVSGGTGNTIYF
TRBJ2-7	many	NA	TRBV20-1	TGCAGTGCTAGAGAAAGGACAGCGGGGTACGAGCAGTACTTC	CSARERTAGYEQYF
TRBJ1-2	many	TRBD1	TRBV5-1	TGCGCCAGCAGCTTGGATGGACAGGCGGTCTATGGCTACACCTTC	CASSLDGQAVYGYTF
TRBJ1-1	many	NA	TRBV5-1	TGCGCCAGCAGCTTGGATGGGGTCACGAACACTGAAGCTTTCTTT	CASSLDGVTNTEAFF
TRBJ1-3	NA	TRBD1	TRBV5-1	TGCGCCAGCAGCTCGACAGGGACAAGTGGAAACACCATATATTTT	CASSSTGTSGNTIYF
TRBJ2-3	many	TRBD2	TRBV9	TGTGCCAGCAGCGTAGGGCTAGCGGCTTCCTCGCCAGATACGCAGTATTTT	CASSVGLAASSPDTQYF